Listed below are T cell receptor beta chains from one sample, sequenced in a study of vaccination effects on CD4 cells after COVID-19. Measured with immunoSEQ multiplex PCR; TCRdb has only the in-frame clones, and not every one. The sample yields more than 50,000 clones, roughly 76% seen once. What these receptors recognize is not known. Material: CD4+ T cells from PBMCs cultured with HCoV-229E spike peptides, obtained before COVID-19 vaccination. All receptors derive from a human donor who received a COVID-19 vaccine. The CDR3 runs from the conserved cysteine through the conserved F or W. A D gene is named only where the DNA matches it firmly. Clone size is stated in some rows and not others, as once, few, many or a class when expanded.

TRBV7-2,TRBJ1-4,-,few,TGTGCCAGCAGCAGAACCGGGACAATTAATGAAAAACTGTTTTTT,CASSRTGTINEKLFF
TRBV5-4,TRBJ2-3,-,-,TGTGCCAGCAGCTTCCCTTGGGGGTCAACTAGCACAGATACGCAGTATTTT,CASSFPWGSTSTDTQYF
TRBV14,TRBJ2-5,-,-,TGTGCCAGCAGCCAAACTCGACGAGGAGAGACCCAGTACTTC,CASSQTRRGETQYF
TRBV11-3,TRBJ2-2,-,once,TGTGCCAGCAGCTTCGGAGCAAACACCGGGGAGCTGTTTTTT,CASSFGANTGELFF
TRBV9,TRBJ1-2,-,-,TGTGCCAGCAGCGTAGAACCAGGGGCGCGTGAAAATGGCTACACCTTC,CASSVEPGARENGYTF
TRBV12-5,TRBJ1-5,-,-,TGTGCTAGTGGTTCCACTCGGGACGGTCAGTCCCCCAATCAGCCCCAGCATTTT,CASGSTRDGQSPNQPQHF
TRBV5-1,TRBJ2-3,TRBD1,-,TGCGCCAGCAGCTCCATTTCCTCGGGACAGGTCACAGATACGCAGTATTTT,CASSSISSGQVTDTQYF
TRBV7-2,TRBJ2-1,-,-,TGTGCCAGCAGCTCCAACAGGGGGGGAAGCTCCTACAATGAGCAGTTCTTC,CASSSNRGGSSYNEQFF
TRBV7-9,TRBJ2-5,TRBD2,-,TGTGCCAGCAGCCCACAGACTAGCGGGGGGCATCAGCAGACCCAGTACTTC,CASSPQTSGGHQQTQYF
TRBV30,TRBJ2-5,-,-,TGTGCCTGGAGTGCAGGCTTATCTGCGCTAGTGACTGAGACCCAGTACTTC,CAWSAGLSALVTETQYF
TRBV6-6,TRBJ2-2,-,-,TGTGCCAGCAGTTACGGGGGGGCCGCCACCGGGGAGCTGTTTTTT,CASSYGGAATGELFF
TRBV28,TRBJ1-2,-,few,TGTGCCAGCAGCCGATCTCAGGGGTTGTATGGCTACACCTTC,CASSRSQGLYGYTF
TRBV5-1,TRBJ2-5,TRBD2,-,TGCGCCAGCAGCTTACTAGCGGGGGAACAAGAGACCCAGTACTTC,CASSLLAGEQETQYF
TRBV5-5,TRBJ1-4,-,-,TGTGCCAGCAGCTCCCTTCCAGCCACTATCACCCCTGCAACTAATGAAAAACTGTTTTTT,CASSSLPATITPATNEKLFF
TRBV19,TRBJ2-5,TRBD2,-,TGTGCCAGTAGTACCCGGGGGGAGGAGACCCAGTACTTC,CASSTRGEETQYF
TRBV28,TRBJ1-5,-,-,TGTGCCAGCAGTTTGCAGGGTGGCAATCAGCCCCAGCATTTT,CASSLQGGNQPQHF
TRBV5-6,TRBJ1-3,-,-,TGTGCCAGCAGCTCGAGGTGGGGTGGAAACACCATATATTTT,CASSSRWGGNTIYF
TRBV10-2,TRBJ1-5,TRBD1,few,TGCGCCAGCGAGTCCGTGGACAGGGGGAGGGGGGGTAGCAATCAGCCCCAGCATTTT,CASESVDRGRGGSNQPQHF
TRBV5-1,TRBJ2-3,-,-,TGCGCCAGCAGCCCGCTCCGGGGAGATACGCAGTATTTT,CASSPLRGDTQYF
TRBV10-1,TRBJ2-5,TRBD2,-,TGCGCCAGCAGCGACGGACTAGCGGGGAGTGAGACCCAGTACTTC,CASSDGLAGSETQYF
TRBV7-2,TRBJ2-2,-,-,TGTGCCAGCACCCCGGGAAGGCCTAACACCGGGGAGCTGTTTTTT,CASTPGRPNTGELFF
TRBV5-1,TRBJ1-4,-,-,TGCGCCAGCAGCTTGGGCTTTAATGAAAAACTGTTTTTT,CASSLGFNEKLFF
TRBV6-5,TRBJ1-2,TRBD1,-,TGTGCCAGCAGCGACAGGGGCGCGAACTATGGCTACACCTTC,CASSDRGANYGYTF
TRBV2,TRBJ1-5,TRBD1,-,TGTGCCAGCAGTGAACAGGGGGGAAGCAATCAGCCCCAGCATTTT,CASSEQGGSNQPQHF
TRBV18,TRBJ2-3,-,few,TGTGCCAGCTCCCTCGTCTCAGGAGGGGTAAGCCCTAGCACAGATACGCAGTATTTT,CASSLVSGGVSPSTDTQYF
TRBV7-3,TRBJ2-3,-,-,TGTGCCAGCAGTTATACACAGGGAGATACGCAGTATTTT,CASSYTQGDTQYF
TRBV5-1,TRBJ2-3,-,-,TGCGCCAGCAGCTTGGTTCAGACAAGCACAGATACGCAGTATTTT,CASSLVQTSTDTQYF
TRBV12-5,TRBJ2-5,TRBD1,-,TGTGCTAGTGGAAGTGGGACAGGAGAGACCCAGTACTTC,CASGSGTGETQYF
TRBV5-1,TRBJ2-3,-,-,TGCGCCAGCAGCTTAGGAGGGGACGGCACAGATACGCAGTATTTT,CASSLGGDGTDTQYF
TRBV27,TRBJ1-6,-,-,TGTGCCACCAAGGGTAGTTCTAATTCACCCCTCCACTTT,CATKGSSNSPLHF
TRBV6-5,TRBJ2-2,-,-,TGTGCCACCTTGAACACCGGGGAGCTGTTTTTT,CATLNTGELFF
TRBV19,TRBJ2-1,TRBD2,-,TGTGCCAGTAGTATTTATATTAGCGGGGGGTACGGTAATGAGCAGTTCTTC,CASSIYISGGYGNEQFF
TRBV4-1,TRBJ2-5,TRBD1,once,TGCGCCAGCAGCCAACGACAGGGAACCACCCAAGAGACCCAGTACTTC,CASSQRQGTTQETQYF
TRBV4-1,TRBJ1-5,TRBD1,-,TGCGCCAGCAGCCAAGTCTTGGGACAGGTCTTACATAGCAATCAGCCCCAGCATTTT,CASSQVLGQVLHSNQPQHF
TRBV3-1/TRBV3-2,TRBJ2-1,TRBD2,-,TGTGCCAGCAGCCAAGAGGCAGCGGGGAGGACCCATGAGCAGTTCTTC,CASSQEAAGRTHEQFF
TRBV20-1,TRBJ2-1,-,-,TGCAGTGCCGCGATTCATGAGCAGTTCTTC,CSAAIHEQFF
TRBV5-6,TRBJ1-2,TRBD1,-,TGTGCCAGCAGCTCAACAGGGGTATACTATGGCTACACCTTC,CASSSTGVYYGYTF
TRBV19,TRBJ2-2,-,few,TGTGCCAGTAGTATTTACCGTCCCGGGGAGCTGTTTTTT,CASSIYRPGELFF
TRBV6-4,TRBJ2-2,-,-,TGTGCCAGCAGTCCTTATACAAACACCGGGGAGCTGTTTTTT,CASSPYTNTGELFF
TRBV15,TRBJ1-2,-,once,TGTGCCACCAGCCCTGACAGAAACTATGGCTACACCTTC,CATSPDRNYGYTF
TRBV25-1,TRBJ2-3,TRBD2,-,TGTGCCAGCAGTGAATATAACAGCGGGGGGTTAGATACGCAGTATTTT,CASSEYNSGGLDTQYF
TRBV30,TRBJ1-3,-,few,TGTGCCTGGAGTGTAGGTAGAAACACCATATATTTT,CAWSVGRNTIYF
TRBV3-1/TRBV3-2,TRBJ2-1,TRBD2,once,TGTGCCAGCAGCCAGGCGGGGGGGGTAAATGAGCAGTTCTTC,CASSQAGGVNEQFF
TRBV7-3,TRBJ2-1,-,-,TGTGCCAGCAGCTTAAGCCAGTTTTACAATGAGCAGTTCTTC,CASSLSQFYNEQFF
TRBV4-1,TRBJ1-6,-,-,TGCGCCAGCAGCCTCCGTGGATCACCCCTCCACTTT,CASSLRGSPLHF
TRBV5-1,TRBJ2-6,-,-,TGCGCCAGCAGCTTCGTCTGGGGGGCCTCTGGGGCCAACGTCCTGACTTTC,CASSFVWGASGANVLTF
TRBV7-2,TRBJ2-2,-,-,TGTGCCAGCAGCGCCAGGAGGGAGCTGTTTTTT,CASSARRELFF
TRBV7-9,TRBJ1-5,-,few,TGTGCCAGCAGCCCCCCGAATCAGCCCCAGCATTTT,CASSPPNQPQHF
TRBV30,TRBJ1-6,-,-,TGTGCCTGGACCCTCGGGGGACTTACTAATAATTCACCCCTCCACTTT,CAWTLGGLTNNSPLHF
TRBV15,TRBJ2-2,-,-,TGTGCCACCAGCAGAGATCCGTCGGTGCCTAAGGCCGGGGAGCTGTTTTTT,CATSRDPSVPKAGELFF